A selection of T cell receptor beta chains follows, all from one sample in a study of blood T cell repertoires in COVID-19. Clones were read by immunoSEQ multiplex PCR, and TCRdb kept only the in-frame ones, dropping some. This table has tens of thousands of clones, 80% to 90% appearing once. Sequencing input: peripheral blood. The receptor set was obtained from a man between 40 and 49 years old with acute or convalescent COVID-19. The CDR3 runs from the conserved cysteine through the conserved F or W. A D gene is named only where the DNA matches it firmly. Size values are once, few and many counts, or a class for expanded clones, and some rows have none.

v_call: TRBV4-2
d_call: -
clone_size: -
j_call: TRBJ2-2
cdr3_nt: TGTGCCAGCAGCCAAGAGGAGCCGAACACCGGGGAGCTGTTTTTT
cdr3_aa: CASSQEEPNTGELFF

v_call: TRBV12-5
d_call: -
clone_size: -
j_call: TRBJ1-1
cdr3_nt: TGTGCTAGTGCCATATCGGGCACTGAAGCTTTCTTT
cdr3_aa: CASAISGTEAFF

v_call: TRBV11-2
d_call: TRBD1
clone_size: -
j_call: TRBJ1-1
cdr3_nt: TGTGCCAGCAGCTCGCAGGGACAGGCGAACACTGAAGCTTTCTTT
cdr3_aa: CASSSQGQANTEAFF

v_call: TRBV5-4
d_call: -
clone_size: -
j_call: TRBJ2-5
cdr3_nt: TGTGCCAGCAGCTCGGGACAAACCTTCCAAGAGACCCAGTACTTC
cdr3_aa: CASSSGQTFQETQYF

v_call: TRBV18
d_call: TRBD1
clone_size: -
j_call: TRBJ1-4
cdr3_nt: TGTGCCAGCTCAGCAGGACAGGGTCCGGGGGAAAAACTGTTTTTT
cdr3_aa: CASSAGQGPGEKLFF

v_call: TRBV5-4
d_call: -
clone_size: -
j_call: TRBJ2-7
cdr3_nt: TGTGCCAGCAGCCCCCCACGGACGGGGGAGCAGTACTTC
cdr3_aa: CASSPPRTGEQYF

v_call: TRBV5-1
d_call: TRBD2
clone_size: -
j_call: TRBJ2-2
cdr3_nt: TGCGCCAGCAGCTTGGTGCTAGCGGACACCGGGGAGCTGTTTTTT
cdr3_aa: CASSLVLADTGELFF

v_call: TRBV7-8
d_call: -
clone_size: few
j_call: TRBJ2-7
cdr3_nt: TGTGCCAGCACCTTACAGGCCTCCTACGAGCAGTACTTC
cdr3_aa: CASTLQASYEQYF

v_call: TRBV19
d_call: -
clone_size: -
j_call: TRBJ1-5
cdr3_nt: TGTGCCAGTAGTCTCGTAGCATCCAATCAGCCCCAGCATTTT
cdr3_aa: CASSLVASNQPQHF

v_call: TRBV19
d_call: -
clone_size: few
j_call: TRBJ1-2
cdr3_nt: TGTGCCAGTAGTATACTCGCCACGGACTATGGCTACACCTTC
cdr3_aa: CASSILATDYGYTF

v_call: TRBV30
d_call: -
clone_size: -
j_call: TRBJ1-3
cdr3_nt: TGTGCCTGGACCCAAGGAAACACCATATATTTT
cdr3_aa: CAWTQGNTIYF

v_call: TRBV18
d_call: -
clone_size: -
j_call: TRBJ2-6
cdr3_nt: TGTGCCAGCTCACCAAACCCCGCCGGGGTTGGGGCCAACGTCCTGACTTTC
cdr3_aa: CASSPNPAGVGANVLTF

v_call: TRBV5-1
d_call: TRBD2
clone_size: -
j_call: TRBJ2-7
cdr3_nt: TGCGCCAGCCAACTAGCGGGGGGGTTACACGAGCAGTACTTC
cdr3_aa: CASQLAGGLHEQYF

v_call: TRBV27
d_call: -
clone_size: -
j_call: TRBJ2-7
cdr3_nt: TGTGCCAGCAGTGTGAACCTCGACAGGACCTACGAGCAGTACTTC
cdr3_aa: CASSVNLDRTYEQYF

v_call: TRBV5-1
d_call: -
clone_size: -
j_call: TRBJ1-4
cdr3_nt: TGCGCCAGCAGCCCGTCGGGGAGGGAAGAAAAACTGTTTTTT
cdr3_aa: CASSPSGREEKLFF

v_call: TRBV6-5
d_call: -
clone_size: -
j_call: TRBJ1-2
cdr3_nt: TGTGCCAGCAGTACCAGGACTAACTATGGCTACACCTTC
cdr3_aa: CASSTRTNYGYTF